This T cell receptor (beta chain) was observed in a study of cytomegalovirus exposure and HLA in healthy donors. Findings and caveats of the study: The productive fraction for most TCR beta V segments was about 87% or about 30% in an earlier analysis.

Regarding this clone: Its specificity is unknown.

This PCR relied on a set of 60 Vbeta primers and 13 Jbeta primers. TCRdb keeps only in-frame clones here, not all; method: immunoSEQ multiplex PCR. The sample holds 130,000 or so clones, approximately 80% seen once. V lost 4 bases and J 1 base, leaving 8 bases between the germline ends. Germline V lookup: CDR1 KGHSH, CDR2 LQKENI. This CDR3 has 14 residues. The TCR was taken from a woman between 40 and 55 years old in good health and CMV-seronegative. The rearrangement links TRBV18 to TRBJ1-3; D perhaps matches TRBD1 (5 bases). The material sequenced was PBMCs. This CDR3 reads CASSLGGSGNTIYF. The CDR3 DNA reads TGTGCCAGCTCACTCGGGGGATCTGGAAACACCATATATTTT.